Shown below are 30 T cell receptor beta chains from a single sample sequenced in a study of cytomegalovirus exposure and HLA in healthy donors. The PCR employed 60 Vbeta primers together with 13 Jbeta primers. TCRdb's copy holds only in-frame clones and misses some; the assay was immunoSEQ multiplex PCR. Here the sample spans more than 75,000 clones, 74% being singletons. Sequencing was performed on PBMCs. The source is a man aged 40-55 years in good health and CMV-seropositive.

This chain uses TRBV15 with TRBJ2-7; D is perhaps TRBD2 (6 bases). CDR3 length equals 15 residues. V lost 1 base to trimming and J lost 2 bases, with 12 bases between them. CDR1 and CDR2 from the germline V gene are LNHNV and YYDKDF (reference sequence). CDR3 amino acids: CATSRGGERPYEQYF. The CDR3 coding sequence is TGTGCCACCAGCAGAGGGGGGGAACGGCCCTACGAGCAGTACTTC.

The chain carries TRBV18 and TRBJ1-2; 8 bases fit TRBD1. From germline, CDR1 is KGHSH and CDR2 LQKENI. Trimming cost V 0 bases and J 6 bases; bases outside gene matches: 3. The CDR3 consists of 14 residues. The CDR3 coding sequence is TGTGCCAGCTCACCACCGGGGGACAGGAATGGCTACACCTTC. Its translation is CASSPPGDRNGYTF.

Only one count was recorded for this clone. A read error may account for a junction end that differs from germline. CDR3 coding DNA: TGTGCCAGCTCACCACCGAATACTCGGGGAGGAAGGAATTCACTCCTCCACTTT. Translation gives CASSPPNTRGGRNSLLHF. The chain uses TRBV18 and TRBJ1-6; D ambiguous. The CDR3 totals 18 residues. CDR1 and CDR2 from the germline V gene are KGHSH and LQKENI. The whole variable domain, remainder taken from reference TRBV18 and TRBJ1-6, is NAGVMQNPRHLVRRRGQEARLRCSPMKGHSHVYWYRQLPEEGLKFMVYLQKENIIDESGMPKERFSAEFPKEGPSILRIQQVVRGDSAAYFCASSPPNTRGGRNSLLHFGNGTRLTVT.

The table lists this clone with a count of one. The V and J genes are TRBV7-6 and TRBJ2-7; D is uncertain. Looked up from germline, CDR1 is SGHVS and CDR2 is FNYEAQ. The CDR3 loop spans 12 amino acids. Trimming took 3 bases from V and 0 from J, leaving 3 bases between them. CDR3 loop: CASSLSSYEQYF. The DNA of the CDR3 is TGTGCCAGCAGCTTGAGCTCCTACGAGCAGTACTTC. The full variable domain, rest sourced from reference TRBV7-6 and TRBJ2-7, is GAGVSQSPRYKVTKRGQDVALRCDPISGHVSLYWYRQALGQGPEFLTYFNYEAQQDKSGLPNDRFSAERPEGSISTLTIQRTEQRDSAMYRCASSLSSYEQYFGPGTRLTVT.

This clone was seen only a few times. The rearrangement joins TRBV28 to TRBJ1-5; 8 nucleotides align to TRBD1. The V and J ends lost 3 bases and 5 bases, in that order; junction bases with no gene match: 6. CDR3 length equals 15 residues. From germline, CDR1 is MDHEN and CDR2 SYDVKM. CDR3 bases: TGTGCCAGCAGTTTCCGGACAGGGTCGTATCAGCCCCAGCATTTT. Its protein product is CASSFRTGSYQPQHF.

The chain couples TRBV21-1 to TRBJ1-1; the table's D call TRBD1 went unverified against the DNA. TRBV21-1 is a pseudogene segment. CDR3 length: 12 residues. CDR3 protein: CASRLRDSEAFF. The CDR3 region has the DNA TGTGCCAGCAGGTTAAGGGACAGTGAAGCTTTCTTT.

V and J are TRBV28 and TRBJ2-1; 8 bases are shared with TRBD2. Germline CDR1 and CDR2: MDHEN and SYDVKM. Losses at the gene ends were 5 bases for V and 7 bases for J; bases not matched to a gene: 10. The length of the CDR3 is 15 residues. The CDR3 nucleotides are TGTGCCAGCAGTCTCCTGACTAGCGTGGCGAATGAGCAGTTCTTC. It translates to CASSLLTSVANEQFF.

V is TRBV28 and J is TRBJ1-6; a possible D gene is TRBD1 (6 bases). Germline CDR1 reads MDHEN; CDR2 reads SYDVKM. The CDR3 covers 17 residues. The V end was cut by 3 bases, the J end by 0 bases, with 12 bases between. The CDR3 sequence is CASSFAQGSSYNSPLHF. Written as DNA, the CDR3 is TGTGCCAGCAGTTTTGCTCAGGGGAGCTCCTATAATTCACCCCTCCACTTT.

This clone was observed a few times. As DNA, the CDR3 is TGTGCCAGCAGCTCTGCCCTGGCAGGAACGCAGTATTTT. Protein product: CASSSALAGTQYF. This chain uses TRBV7-2 with TRBJ2-3; D unresolved. Germline-derived CDR1 and CDR2 are SGHTA and FQGNSA. Trimming took 4 bases from V and 9 from J, leaving 14 bases between them. The CDR3 length is 13 residues. Supplemented by reference TRBV7-2 and TRBJ2-3, the full variable domain reads GAGVSQSPSNKVTEKGKDVELRCDPISGHTALYWYRQSLGQGLEFLIYFQGNSAPDKSGLPSDRFSAERTGGSVSTLTIQRTQQEDSAVYLCASSSALAGTQYFGPGTRLTVL.

The rearrangement links TRBV11-2 to TRBJ2-5; D gene ambiguous. Germline values: CDR1 SGHAT, CDR2 FQNNGV. V was clipped by 0 bases and J by 4 bases, with 9 bases between them. The CDR3 extends over 14 amino acids. In DNA form, the CDR3 reads TGTGCCAGCAGCTTAGAGGCCCGTACAGAGACCCAGTACTTC. Its protein is CASSLEARTETQYF.

The chain recombines TRBV4-2 with TRBJ2-1; D is perhaps TRBD1 (6 bases). Trimming took off 0 bases at V and 5 bases at J, with 17 bases between the two ends. Germline CDR1 is LGHNA and CDR2 is YNFKEQ. The CDR3 covers 17 residues. As DNA, the CDR3 is TGTGCCAGCAGCCAAGAAGGTTACGGACAGAAGAACAATGAGCAGTTCTTC. Its protein product is CASSQEGYGQKNNEQFF.

The CDR3 reads CASSSPGRAFF. In nucleotides, the CDR3 is TGTGCCAGCAGTTCCCCTGGTAGAGCTTTCTTT. The chain is built from TRBV6-5 and TRBJ1-1, with D hard to call. The CDR3 is 11 amino acids. Trimming stripped 4 bases from V and 10 bases from J, with 10 bases between. CDR1 MNHEY and CDR2 SVGAGI come from the germline V gene.

This chain connects TRBV10-3 to TRBJ2-3; 8 bases match TRBD2. Germline CDR1 and CDR2: ENHRY and SYGVKD. This CDR3 has 15 residues. With 6 bases clipped from V and 2 bases from J, the junction kept 7 bases outside the gene matches. CDR3 sequence (DNA): TGTGCCATCAGCTCCAGCGGGAGAGACACAGATACGCAGTATTTT. Translation gives CAISSSGRDTDTQYF.

The V and J genes are TRBV28 and TRBJ1-5; D not certain. The CDR3 sequence is 16 residues long. Germline V gene data show CDR1 as MDHEN and CDR2 as SYDVKM. V lost 2 bases and J 5 bases, leaving 16 bases between the germline ends. As DNA, the CDR3 is TGTGCCAGCAGTTTACGCGGGCAAAGGTGGGATCAGCCCCAGCATTTT. Translation: CASSLRGQRWDQPQHF.

The chain joins TRBV14 to TRBJ1-1, with unresolved D. The CDR3 extends over 13 amino acids. Germline V gene lookup returns CDR1 SGHDN and CDR2 FVKESK. V lost 6 bases to trimming and J lost 0 bases, with 8 bases between them. This CDR3 is CASSVSMNTEAFF. Here the CDR3 DNA reads TGTGCCAGCAGTGTTTCCATGAACACTGAAGCTTTCTTT.

This clone occurred a few times. The CDR3 region is CASSFGGMQNQPQHF. The DNA of the CDR3 is TGTGCCAGCAGTTTTGGGGGCATGCAGAATCAGCCCCAGCATTTT. V gene TRBV28 combines with J gene TRBJ1-5, with D possibly being TRBD1 (6 bases). Germline V gene sequence: CDR1 MDHEN, CDR2 SYDVKM. The germline V and J ends were trimmed by 3 bases and 4 bases, with 13 bases remaining between them. CDR3 length: 15 amino acids.

The count of this clone is one. This chain uses TRBV2 with TRBJ1-1, with D possibly matching TRBD1 (6 bases). The V and J ends lost 4 bases and 8 bases respectively, with 11 bases between them. The CDR3 consists of 12 residues. Looked up from germline, CDR1 is SNHLY and CDR2 is FYNNEI. The CDR3 region has the DNA TGTGCCAGCAGTGGCTCCGGGACAGAAGCTTTCTTT. It is translated as CASSGSGTEAFF.

The chain uses TRBV5-4 and TRBJ2-7, with a tentative D call TRBD2 (6 bases). Germline CDR1 and CDR2: SGHNT and YYREEE (reference sequence). This CDR3 contains 14 residues. Trimming pared 2 bases from V and 0 bases from J, leaving 9 bases between. The CDR3 loop is CASSFGGLSYEQYF. The CDR3 DNA is TGTGCCAGCAGCTTTGGAGGGCTCTCCTACGAGCAGTACTTC.

This chain uses TRBV28 with TRBJ2-5; 8 bases align to TRBD2. Unmatched junction bases numbered 12, after V lost 4 bases and J lost 5 bases. CDR1 is MDHEN, CDR2 SYDVKM, per germline. The CDR3 contains 16 residues. CDR3 protein: CASSSKGLGGVETQYF. The CDR3, as DNA: TGTGCCAGCAGTTCCAAGGGACTAGGGGGAGTGGAGACCCAGTACTTC. Full variable domain (rest looked up from reference TRBV28 and TRBJ2-5): DVKVTQSSRYLVKRTGEKVFLECVQDMDHENMFWYRQDPGLGLRLIYFSYDVKMKEKGDIPEGYSVSREKKERFSLILESASTNQTSMYLCASSSKGLGGVETQYFGPGTRLLVL.

This rearrangement joins TRBV27 to TRBJ2-1; a weak D match, TRBD1 (6 bases). CDR1 is MNHEY, CDR2 SMNVEV, per germline (reference sequence). The length of the CDR3 is 16 residues. Trimming cost V 5 bases and J 4 bases, with 18 bases left between them. CDR3 region: CASSPGTHTTYNEQFF. The CDR3, as DNA: TGTGCCAGCAGTCCAGGGACACATACAACTTACAATGAGCAGTTCTTC.

This clone was counted a few times. The J gene is TRBJ2-1, the V gene TRBV6-1; 10 nucleotides align to TRBD2. Germline V CDR1 and CDR2: MNHNS, SASEGT. The CDR3 spans 15 residues. After removal of 3 bases from V and 8 bases from J, the junction contained 7 bases not matched to a gene. The CDR3 reads CASSELAGGTDEQFF. The CDR3 nucleotides read TGTGCCAGCAGTGAGTTAGCGGGAGGTACAGATGAGCAGTTCTTC.

The chain uses TRBV7-6 and TRBJ2-3, with D possibly being TRBD1 (5 bases). V lost 1 base and J 1 base, leaving 6 bases between the germline ends. The CDR3 is made up of 14 amino acids. Germline V lookup: CDR1 SGHVS, CDR2 FNYEAQ. DNA of the CDR3: TGTGCCAGCAGCTTAGAACAGGGCACAGATACGCAGTATTTT. This encodes CASSLEQGTDTQYF.

This chain connects TRBV6-6 to TRBJ2-3; TRBD2 matches 9 bases. With V trimmed by 3 bases and J by 2 bases, 6 bases remained unmatched. There are 16 residues in the CDR3. Per germline, CDR1 MNHNY and CDR2 SVGAGI (reference sequence). The CDR3 sequence: CASSYHLAGPTDTQYF. The CDR3 DNA sequence: TGTGCCAGCAGTTATCACCTAGCGGGGCCCACAGATACGCAGTATTTT.

The chain couples TRBV6-5 to TRBJ1-5, with D tentatively TRBD1 (6 bases). The length of the CDR3 is 13 residues. The germline V gene encodes CDR1 MNHEY and CDR2 SVGAGI. Trimming took 2 bases from V and 6 from J, leaving 8 bases between them. The CDR3 here is CASSYDRSQPQHF. The CDR3 bases are TGTGCCAGCAGTTACGACAGGTCTCAGCCCCAGCATTTT.

This clone was detected a few times. J is TRBJ1-6 and V is TRBV2; D remains unclear. Germline V CDR1 and CDR2: SNHLY, FYNNEI. The CDR3 loop spans 13 amino acids. V shed 10 bases and J shed 8 bases, with 15 bases lying between them. CDR3 coding DNA: TGTGCCAACCCCATAGCGCGGGATTCACCCCTCCACTTT. It translates to CANPIARDSPLHF.

Concerning this clone: Relative to the germline gene, one junction end is altered; a read error may explain this. J is TRBJ2-2 and V is TRBV7-9; TRBD2 aligns across 7 bases. The CDR3 has 14 amino acids. Germline V gives CDR1 SEHNR, CDR2 FQNEAQ (reference sequence). The CDR3 DNA is TGTTCCAGCAGCATTGCTGAGCGGGGCGGGGAGCTGTTTTTT. Translated, it gives CSSSIAERGGELFF.

The V call is TRBV9, the J call TRBJ1-5; D gene uncertain. The CDR3 runs 15 residues. From germline, CDR1 is SGDLS and CDR2 YYNGEE. V dropped 0 bases and J dropped 1 base, with 8 bases sitting between them. The chain's CDR3 is CASSVDAGSNQPQHF. In nucleotides, the CDR3 is TGTGCCAGCAGCGTAGATGCGGGGAGCAATCAGCCCCAGCATTTT.

V usage is TRBV27 and J usage is TRBJ1-5, with D uncertain. Germline V gene data show CDR1 as MNHEY and CDR2 as SMNVEV (reference sequence). V was clipped by 0 bases and J by 0 bases, with 12 bases between them. The length of the CDR3 is 17 residues. As DNA, the CDR3 is TGTGCCAGCAGTTTATCGGAGGCGGTTTATAGCAATCAGCCCCAGCATTTT. Residues: CASSLSEAVYSNQPQHF.

The rearrangement uses TRBV7-6 and TRBJ2-5; D gene uncertain. The CDR3 is made up of 14 amino acids. CDR1 is SGHVS, CDR2 FNYEAQ, per germline. V lost 5 bases to trimming and J lost 4 bases, with 14 bases between them. The CDR3 spells CASSETAGIETQYF. As DNA, the CDR3 is TGTGCCAGCAGCGAGACGGCAGGAATAGAGACCCAGTACTTC. Variable domain in full (rest from reference TRBV7-6 and TRBJ2-5): GAGVSQSPRYKVTKRGQDVALRCDPISGHVSLYWYRQALGQGPEFLTYFNYEAQQDKSGLPNDRFSAERPEGSISTLTIQRTEQRDSAMYRCASSETAGIETQYFGPGTRLLVL.

This chain connects TRBV28 to TRBJ1-2; 10 nucleotides agree with TRBD1. Losses at the gene ends were 5 bases for V and 7 bases for J; bases not matched to a gene: 7. Germline CDR1 reads MDHEN; CDR2 reads SYDVKM. The CDR3 has 14 residues. In nucleotides, the CDR3 is TGTGCCAGCAGTACCTCGACAGGGGGCGGTGGCTACACCTTC. The encoded protein is CASSTSTGGGGYTF.